This T cell receptor (beta chain) was documented in a study of beta chain features in type 1 diabetes. Trimming left V 1 base short and J 0 bases short, with 9 bases between. Germline V CDR1 and CDR2: MNHEY, SVGAGI. The CDR3 runs 15 residues. As for this clone: Its target is unknown.

Study-level findings and limits: A greater similarity of naive, central memory and Treg TCRB repertoires was seen among patients than among healthy donors.

It was one heparinised blood draw, averaging about 110 mL, that each donor gave. Based on CD45RO/CCR7/CD25/CD127/CD95/CD27, CD4+ regulatory, stem cell-like memory, naive and central memory cells were sorted. Expressed TCRB transcripts were sequenced because the isolated RNA had all been reverse transcribed beforehand. This table comes from immunoSEQ multiplex PCR, and its TCRdb copy is limited to in-frame clones, with some not included. The sample gives 400,000 to 550,000 clones, about an eighth of which show up once; less than 0.06% is in the top ten. The chain joins TRBV6-5 to TRBJ1-2, with D uncertain. The specimen sequenced was naive CD4+ T cells from blood. This TCR came from a woman aged 18 to 35 in good health. CDR3 DNA sequence: TGTGCCAGCAGTTACTTTGAGGGCACTAACTATGGCTACACCTTC. Translated: CASSYFEGTNYGYTF.